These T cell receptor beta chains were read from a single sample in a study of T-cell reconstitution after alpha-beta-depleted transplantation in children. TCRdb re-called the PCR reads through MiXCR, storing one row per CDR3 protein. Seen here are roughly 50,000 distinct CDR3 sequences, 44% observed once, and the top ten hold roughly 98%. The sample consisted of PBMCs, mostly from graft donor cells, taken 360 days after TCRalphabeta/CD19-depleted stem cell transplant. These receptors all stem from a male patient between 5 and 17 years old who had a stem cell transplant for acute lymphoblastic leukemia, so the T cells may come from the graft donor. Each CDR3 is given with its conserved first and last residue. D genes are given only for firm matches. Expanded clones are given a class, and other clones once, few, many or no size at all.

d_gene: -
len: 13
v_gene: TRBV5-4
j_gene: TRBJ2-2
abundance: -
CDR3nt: TGTGCCAGCAGCTTGCGGCAGGCCGGGGAGCTGTTTTTT
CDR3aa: CASSLRQAGELFF

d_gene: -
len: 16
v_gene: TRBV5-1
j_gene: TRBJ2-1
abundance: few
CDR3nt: TGCGCCAGCAGCTACCCAGGGTATGGGTCCTACAATGAGCAGTTCTTC
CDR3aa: CASSYPGYGSYNEQFF

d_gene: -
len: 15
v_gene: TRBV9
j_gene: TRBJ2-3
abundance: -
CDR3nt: TGTGCCAGCAGCGTAGCCTCCCGGGGGATTTATACGCAGTATTTT
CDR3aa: CASSVASRGIYTQYF

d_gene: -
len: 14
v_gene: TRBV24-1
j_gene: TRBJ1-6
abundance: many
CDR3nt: TGTGCCACCAGTAAACGTCTGGCGCCTTCACCCCTCCACTTT
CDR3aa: CATSKRLAPSPLHF

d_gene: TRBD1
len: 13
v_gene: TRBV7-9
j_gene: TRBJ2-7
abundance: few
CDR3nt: TGTGCCAGCAGCTCCGGGACAGGGGTCGAGCAGTACTTC
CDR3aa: CASSSGTGVEQYF

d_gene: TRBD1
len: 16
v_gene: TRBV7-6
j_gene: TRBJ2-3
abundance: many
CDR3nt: TGTGCCAGCAGCCGGGGGACAGGGGGAGGCACAGATACGCAGTATTTT
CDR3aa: CASSRGTGGGTDTQYF

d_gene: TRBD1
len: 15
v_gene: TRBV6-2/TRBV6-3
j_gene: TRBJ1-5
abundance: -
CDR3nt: TGTGCCAGCAGCTCGACAGGGGGACTTTTCCAGCCCCAGCATTTT
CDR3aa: CASSSTGGLFQPQHF

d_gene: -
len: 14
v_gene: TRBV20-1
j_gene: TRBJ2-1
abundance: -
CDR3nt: TGCAGTGCTAGACTACGGACGGTCTACAATGAGCAGTTCTTC
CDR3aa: CSARLRTVYNEQFF

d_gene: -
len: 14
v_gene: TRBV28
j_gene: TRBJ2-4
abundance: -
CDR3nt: TGTGCCAGCAGTTCACCCCGGGCCGCCTTGATTCAGTACTTC
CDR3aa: CASSSPRAALIQYF

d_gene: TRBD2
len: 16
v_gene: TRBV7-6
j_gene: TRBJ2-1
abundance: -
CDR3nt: TGTGCCAGCAGTCCGACTAGCGGGTGGGTCTACAATGAGCAGTTCTTC
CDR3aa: CASSPTSGWVYNEQFF

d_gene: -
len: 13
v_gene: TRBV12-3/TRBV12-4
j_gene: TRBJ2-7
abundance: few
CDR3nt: TGTGCCAGCAGTTCTCTCCTCAGGGACGAGCAGTACTTC
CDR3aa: CASSSLLRDEQYF

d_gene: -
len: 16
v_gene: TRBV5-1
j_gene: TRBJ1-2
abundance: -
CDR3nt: TGCGCCAGCAGCTTGACGCCTACGCATGTAGGCTATGGCTACACCTTC
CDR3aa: CASSLTPTHVGYGYTF

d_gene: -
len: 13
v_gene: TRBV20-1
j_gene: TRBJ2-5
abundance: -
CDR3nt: TGCAGTGCTAGAGCCCTGCCCCAAGAGACCCAGTACTTC
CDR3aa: CSARALPQETQYF

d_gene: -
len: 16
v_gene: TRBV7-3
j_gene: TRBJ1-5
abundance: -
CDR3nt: TGTGCCAGCAGCCCACAGGGATTGGATGGCAATCAGCCCCAGCATTTT
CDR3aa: CASSPQGLDGNQPQHF

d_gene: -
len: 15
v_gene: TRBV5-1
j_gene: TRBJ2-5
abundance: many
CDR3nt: TGCGCCAGCAGCTTGGCCTTGGGACATATGGAGACCCAGTACTTC
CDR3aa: CASSLALGHMETQYF